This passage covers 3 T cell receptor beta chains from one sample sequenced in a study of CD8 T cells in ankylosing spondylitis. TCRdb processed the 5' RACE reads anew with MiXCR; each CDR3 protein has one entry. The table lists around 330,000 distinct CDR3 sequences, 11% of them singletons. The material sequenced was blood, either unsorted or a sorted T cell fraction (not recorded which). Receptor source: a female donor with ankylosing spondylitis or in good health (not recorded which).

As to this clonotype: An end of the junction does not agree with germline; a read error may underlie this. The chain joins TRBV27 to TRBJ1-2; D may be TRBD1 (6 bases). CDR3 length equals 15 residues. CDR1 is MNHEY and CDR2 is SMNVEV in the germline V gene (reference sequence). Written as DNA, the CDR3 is TGTGCCAGCAGTGTATCCGGGACACTTAACTATGGCTACACCTTC. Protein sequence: CASSVSGTLNYGYTF.

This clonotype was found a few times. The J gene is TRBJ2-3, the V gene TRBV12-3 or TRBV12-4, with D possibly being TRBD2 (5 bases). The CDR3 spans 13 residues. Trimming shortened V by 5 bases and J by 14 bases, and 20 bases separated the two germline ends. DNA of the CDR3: TGTGCCAGCAGTCCACTGGACTTTAACCCCCCGTATTTT. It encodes CASSPLDFNPPYF.

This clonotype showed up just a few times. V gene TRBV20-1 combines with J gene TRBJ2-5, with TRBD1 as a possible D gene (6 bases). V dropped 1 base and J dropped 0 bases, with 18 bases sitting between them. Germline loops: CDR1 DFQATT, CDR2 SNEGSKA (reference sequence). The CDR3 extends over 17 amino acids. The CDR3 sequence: CSARGTVVVWNQETQYF. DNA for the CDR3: TGCAGTGCTAGAGGGACAGTCGTGGTATGGAACCAAGAGACCCAGTACTTC.